This T cell receptor (beta chain) was sequenced in a study of shared clonotypes between healthy human individuals. The V end was cut by 5 bases, the J end by 3 bases, with 20 bases between. Per germline, CDR1 SGHAT and CDR2 FQNNGV. This CDR3 spans 16 amino acids. Libraries were prepared by immunoSEQ multiplex PCR; TCRdb keeps only in-frame clonotypes and omits some of them. The table has about 1.1 million clones, 78% seen once. The chain is built from TRBV11-2 and TRBJ2-7, with a weak D call TRBD2 (6 bases). Specimen: memory CD4+ T cells from PBMCs. Subset reported: CD45RA-negative fraction. This clonotype was obtained from a young man in good health. Some clones in this sample may be carry-over from other donors' samples. The CDR3 spells CASSPPGAEGIYEQYF. CDR3 nucleotides: TGTGCCAGCAGCCCCCCGGGAGCCGAGGGGATCTACGAGCAGTACTTC.